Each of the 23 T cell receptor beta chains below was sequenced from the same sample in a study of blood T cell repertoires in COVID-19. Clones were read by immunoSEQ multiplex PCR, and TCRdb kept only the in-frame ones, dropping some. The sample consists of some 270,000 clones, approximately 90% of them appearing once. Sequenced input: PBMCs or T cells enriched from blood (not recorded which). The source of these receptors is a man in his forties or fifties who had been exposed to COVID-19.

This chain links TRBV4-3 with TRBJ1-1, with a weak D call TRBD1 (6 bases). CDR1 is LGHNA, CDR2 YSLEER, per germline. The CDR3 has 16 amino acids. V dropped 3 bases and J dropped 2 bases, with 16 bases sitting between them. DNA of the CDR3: TGCGCCAGCAGCCATCAACCGGGACACCCAAACACTGAAGCTTTCTTT. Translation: CASSHQPGHPNTEAFF.

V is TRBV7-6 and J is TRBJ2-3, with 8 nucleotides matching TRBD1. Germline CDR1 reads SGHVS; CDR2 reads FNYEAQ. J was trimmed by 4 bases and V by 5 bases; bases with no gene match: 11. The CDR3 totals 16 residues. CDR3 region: CASSPPSQGAADTQYF. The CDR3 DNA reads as TGTGCCAGCAGCCCCCCGTCCCAGGGGGCTGCAGATACGCAGTATTTT.

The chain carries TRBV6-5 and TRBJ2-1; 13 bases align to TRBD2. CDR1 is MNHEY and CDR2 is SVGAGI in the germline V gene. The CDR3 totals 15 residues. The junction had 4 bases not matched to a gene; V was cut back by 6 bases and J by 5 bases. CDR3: CASSPGLAGNNEQFF. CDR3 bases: TGTGCCAGCAGCCCGGGACTAGCGGGGAACAATGAGCAGTTCTTC.

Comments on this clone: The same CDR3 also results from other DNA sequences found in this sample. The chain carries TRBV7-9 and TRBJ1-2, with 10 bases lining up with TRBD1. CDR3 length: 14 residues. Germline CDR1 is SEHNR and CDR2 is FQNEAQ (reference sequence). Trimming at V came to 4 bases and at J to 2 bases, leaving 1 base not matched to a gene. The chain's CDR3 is CASSSGQGNYGYTF. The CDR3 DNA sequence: TGTGCCAGCAGCTCGGGACAGGGGAACTATGGCTACACCTTC.

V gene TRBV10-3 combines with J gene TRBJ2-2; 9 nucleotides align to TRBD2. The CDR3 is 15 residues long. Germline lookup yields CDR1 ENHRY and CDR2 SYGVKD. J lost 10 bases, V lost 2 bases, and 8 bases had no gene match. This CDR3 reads CAISETAGGQEELFF. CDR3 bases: TGTGCCATCAGTGAGACGGCGGGAGGGCAAGAGGAGCTGTTTTTT.

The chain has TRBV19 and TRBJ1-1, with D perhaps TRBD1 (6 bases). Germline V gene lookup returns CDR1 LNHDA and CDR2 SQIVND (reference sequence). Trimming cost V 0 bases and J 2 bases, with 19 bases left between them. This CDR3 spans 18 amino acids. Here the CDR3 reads CASSIDLEDRILNTEAFF. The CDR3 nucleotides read TGTGCCAGTAGTATAGATCTCGAGGACAGAATTTTAAACACTGAAGCTTTCTTT.

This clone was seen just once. CDR3 in DNA: TGCAGCGTTGGGACAGACATGAACACTGAAGCTTTCTTT. This translates into CSVGTDMNTEAFF. The gene calls are TRBV29-1 and TRBJ1-1; D perhaps matches TRBD1 (6 bases). The V end was cut by 4 bases, the J end by 0 bases, with 9 bases between. The CDR3 is made up of 13 amino acids. The germline CDR1 and CDR2 sequences are SQVTM and ANQGSEA.

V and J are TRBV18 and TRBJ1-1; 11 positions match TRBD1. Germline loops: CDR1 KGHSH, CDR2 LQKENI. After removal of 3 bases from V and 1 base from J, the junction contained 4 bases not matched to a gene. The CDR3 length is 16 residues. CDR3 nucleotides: TGTGCCAGCTCACCTAGGACAGGGGGCACGAACACTGAAGCTTTCTTT. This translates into CASSPRTGGTNTEAFF.

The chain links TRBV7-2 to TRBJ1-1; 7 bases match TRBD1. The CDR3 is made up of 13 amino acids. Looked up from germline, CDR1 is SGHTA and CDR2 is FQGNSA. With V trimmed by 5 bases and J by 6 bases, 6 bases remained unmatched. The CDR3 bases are TGTGCCAGCAGCGCTGACAGGGAGGCTGAAGCTTTCTTT. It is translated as CASSADREAEAFF.

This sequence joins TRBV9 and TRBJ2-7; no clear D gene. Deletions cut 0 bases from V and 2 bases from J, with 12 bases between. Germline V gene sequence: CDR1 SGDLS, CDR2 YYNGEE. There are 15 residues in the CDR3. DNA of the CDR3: TGTGCCAGCAGCGTAGGACATCAGAAGGCCTACGAGCAGTACTTC. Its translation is CASSVGHQKAYEQYF.

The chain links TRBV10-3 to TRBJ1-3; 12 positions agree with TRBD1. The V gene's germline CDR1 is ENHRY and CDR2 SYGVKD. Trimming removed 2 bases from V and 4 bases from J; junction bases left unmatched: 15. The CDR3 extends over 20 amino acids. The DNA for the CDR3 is TGTGCCATCAGTGAGCACCCCCCAACCGGGACAGGGGGCGCGGGAAACACCATATATTTT. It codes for CAISEHPPTGTGGAGNTIYF.

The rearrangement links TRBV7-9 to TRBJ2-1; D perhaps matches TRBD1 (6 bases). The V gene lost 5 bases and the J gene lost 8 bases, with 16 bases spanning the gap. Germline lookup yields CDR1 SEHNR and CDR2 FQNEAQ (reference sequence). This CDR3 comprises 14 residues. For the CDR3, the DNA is TGTGCCAGCAGCCGAACAGGGAAGGGCGATGAGCAGTTCTTC. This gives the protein CASSRTGKGDEQFF. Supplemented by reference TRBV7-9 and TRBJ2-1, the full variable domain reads DTGVSQNPRHKITKRGQNVTFRCDPISEHNRLYWYRQTLGQGPEFLTYFQNEAQLEKSRLLSDRFSAERPKGSFSTLEIQRTEQGDSAMYLCASSRTGKGDEQFFGPGTRLTVL.

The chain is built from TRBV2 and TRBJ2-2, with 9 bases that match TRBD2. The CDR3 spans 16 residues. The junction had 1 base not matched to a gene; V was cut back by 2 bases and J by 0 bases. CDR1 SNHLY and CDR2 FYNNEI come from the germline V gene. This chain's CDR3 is CASSELAGSNTGELFF. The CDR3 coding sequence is TGTGCCAGCAGTGAACTAGCGGGGTCGAACACCGGGGAGCTGTTTTTT. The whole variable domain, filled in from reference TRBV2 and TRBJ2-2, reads EPEVTQTPSHQVTQMGQEVILRCVPISNHLYFYWYRQILGQKVEFLVSFYNNEISEKSEIFDDQFSVERPDGSNFTLKIRSTKLEDSAMYFCASSELAGSNTGELFFGEGSRLTVL.

The CDR3 here is CATRDSMNTEAFF. Written as DNA, the CDR3 is TGTGCCACCAGAGACAGCATGAACACTGAAGCTTTCTTT. The chain uses TRBV24-1 and TRBJ1-1, with D perhaps TRBD1 (5 bases). V lost 7 bases and J lost 0, with 8 bases in between. In germline, CDR1 is KGHDR, CDR2 SFDVKD. The CDR3 has 13 residues.

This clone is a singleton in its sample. The CDR3 nucleotides are TGTGCCTGGTCCCAACAGGGGTCCAATCAGCCCCAGCATTTT. Protein product: CAWSQQGSNQPQHF. This chain links TRBV30 with TRBJ1-5; 7 bases match TRBD1. Germline-derived CDR1 and CDR2 are GTSNPN and SVGIG (reference sequence). This CDR3 spans 14 amino acids. After removal of 5 bases from V and 3 bases from J, the junction contained 7 bases not matched to a gene.

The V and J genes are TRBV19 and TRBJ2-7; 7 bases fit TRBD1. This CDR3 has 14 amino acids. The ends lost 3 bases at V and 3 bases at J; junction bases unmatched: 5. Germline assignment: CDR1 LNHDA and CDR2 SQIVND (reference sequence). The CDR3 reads CASSMPGDSYEQYF. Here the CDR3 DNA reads TGTGCCAGTAGTATGCCTGGGGACAGCTACGAGCAGTACTTC.

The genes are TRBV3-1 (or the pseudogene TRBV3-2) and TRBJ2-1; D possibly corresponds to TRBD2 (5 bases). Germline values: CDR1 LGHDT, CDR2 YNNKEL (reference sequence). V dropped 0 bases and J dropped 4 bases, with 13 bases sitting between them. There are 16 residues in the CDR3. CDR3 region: CASSQEGLAAYNEQFF. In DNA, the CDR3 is TGTGCCAGCAGCCAAGAGGGCCTAGCAGCATACAATGAGCAGTTCTTC.

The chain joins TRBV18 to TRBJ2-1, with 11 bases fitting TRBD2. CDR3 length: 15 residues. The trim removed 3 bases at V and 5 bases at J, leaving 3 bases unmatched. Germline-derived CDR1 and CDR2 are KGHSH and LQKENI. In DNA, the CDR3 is TGTGCCAGCTCACCGTGGGGACTAGCGGACAATGAGCAGTTCTTC. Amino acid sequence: CASSPWGLADNEQFF.

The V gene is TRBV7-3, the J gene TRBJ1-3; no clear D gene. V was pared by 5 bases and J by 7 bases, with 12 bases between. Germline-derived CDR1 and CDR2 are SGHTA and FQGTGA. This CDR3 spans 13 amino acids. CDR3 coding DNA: TGTGCCAGCAGCCCCGGTTTCGGGAACACCATATATTTT. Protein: CASSPGFGNTIYF.

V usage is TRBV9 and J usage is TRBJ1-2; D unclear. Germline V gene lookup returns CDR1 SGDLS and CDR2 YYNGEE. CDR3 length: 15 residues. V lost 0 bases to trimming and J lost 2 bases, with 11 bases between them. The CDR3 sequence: CASSVDLMGNYGYTF. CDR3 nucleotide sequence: TGTGCCAGCAGCGTAGATTTGATGGGCAACTATGGCTACACCTTC.

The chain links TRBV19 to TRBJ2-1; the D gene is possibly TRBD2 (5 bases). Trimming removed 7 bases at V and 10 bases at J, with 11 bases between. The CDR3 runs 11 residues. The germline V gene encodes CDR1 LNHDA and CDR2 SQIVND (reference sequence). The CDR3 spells CASTNRREQFF. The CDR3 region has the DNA TGTGCCAGTACCAATAGGAGGGAGCAGTTCTTC.

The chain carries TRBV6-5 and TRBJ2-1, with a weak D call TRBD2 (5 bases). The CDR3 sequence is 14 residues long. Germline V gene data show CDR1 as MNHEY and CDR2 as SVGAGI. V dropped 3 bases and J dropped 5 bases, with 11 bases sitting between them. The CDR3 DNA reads TGTGCCAGCAGTTATTCCCGGGATGACAATGAGCAGTTCTTC. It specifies CASSYSRDDNEQFF.

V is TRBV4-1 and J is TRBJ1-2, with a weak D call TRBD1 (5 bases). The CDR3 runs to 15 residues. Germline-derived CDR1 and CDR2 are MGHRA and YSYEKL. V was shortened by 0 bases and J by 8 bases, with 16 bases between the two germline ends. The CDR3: CASSQDRGTVFGYTF. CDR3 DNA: TGCGCCAGCAGCCAAGATAGGGGCACCGTTTTCGGCTACACCTTC.